The entry that follows covers one T cell receptor beta chain sequence. The antigen remains unidentified. CDR3 length equals 17 residues. Deletions cut 5 bases from V and 4 bases from J, with 24 bases between. Germline loops: CDR1 SGDLS, CDR2 YYNGEE. This sample stems from a study of PD-1 blockade in mismatch repair-deficient tumors. Study-level information: All were previously treated, progressing patients with about a dozen mismatch repair-deficient cancer types.

Only in-frame clones appear in the TCRdb table, and some are missing; sequencing was by immunoSEQ multiplex PCR. Among several thousand clones listed, roughly 90% were seen once. Time point meaning: approximately ten-day in vitro stimulation with candidate mutation-associated neoantigen peptide 1. This TCR was recovered from an adult with mismatch repair-deficient cancer. The gene calls are TRBV9 and TRBJ1-2; a possible D gene is TRBD1 (5 bases). Sequencing used cells cultured in vitro, obtained from a patient treated with pembrolizumab. In DNA, the CDR3 is TGTGCCAGCAGGTATCCGGGTTTTTTTATGGGGGGCTATGGCTACACCTTC. Translation: CASRYPGFFMGGYGYTF.